Each of the 18 T cell receptor beta chains below was sequenced from the same sample in a study of blood T cell repertoires in COVID-19 (dated by TCRdb to the early 2020s). The library was obtained by the immunoSEQ multiplex PCR assay. TCRdb retrieved this table from immuneACCESS and kept in-frame rearrangements only. Not all clones are present; in checked studies, unresolved V genes account for under half, and no reason is known for the remainder. Present in this sample are approximately 55,000 clones, around 86% of which were seen just once. Over 5% of the sample is taken by the ten largest. Sequenced input: peripheral blood. The receptors shown here come from a man in his forties or fifties with active COVID-19.

This chain joins TRBV6-6 and TRBJ2-7, with TRBD1 matching over 7 bases. The CDR3 extends over 14 amino acids. Germline-derived CDR1 and CDR2 are MNHNY and SVGAGI (reference sequence). The V segment lost 6 bases and the J segment 4 bases; nucleotides outside the gene matches: 9. As DNA, the CDR3 is TGTGCCAGCAGCCCCAGCAGGGGGAATTACGAGCAGTACTTC. It yields the protein CASSPSRGNYEQYF.

This clone was detected only a few times. This chain connects TRBV2 to TRBJ1-2; 9 bases map to TRBD1. J lost 3 bases, V lost 6 bases, and 2 bases had no gene match. Germline V gene sequence: CDR1 SNHLY, CDR2 FYNNEI. The CDR3 covers 13 residues. The CDR3, as DNA: TGTGCCAGCAGGGGACAGGGCTACTATGGCTACACCTTC. Translating gives CASRGQGYYGYTF.

The chain links TRBV6-5 to TRBJ2-3; TRBD2 might be the D (6 bases). CDR1 and CDR2 (germline): MNHEY, SVGAGI. V lost 6 bases to trimming and J lost 3 bases, with 10 bases between them. This CDR3 has 13 residues. CDR3 loop: CASRTLATDTQYF. For the CDR3, the DNA is TGTGCCAGCAGGACCCTAGCGACAGATACGCAGTATTTT.

This chain uses TRBV5-1 with TRBJ1-2, with D perhaps TRBD1 (5 bases). Germline V CDR1 and CDR2: SGHRS, YFSETQ. Trimming left V 4 bases short and J 6 bases short, with 19 bases between. This CDR3 is built from 15 residues. The CDR3 protein is CASSPLFGRAHGYTF. The DNA of the CDR3 is TGCGCCAGCAGCCCCCTTTTTGGCAGGGCCCATGGCTACACCTTC.

Regarding this clone: Other nucleotide sequences in the sample specify the same CDR3. This chain links TRBV12-3 or TRBV12-4 with TRBJ2-2; 7 positions match TRBD2. V was clipped by 11 bases and J by 5 bases; unmatched bases: 8. This CDR3 has 13 amino acids. This CDR3 reads CASRWGGTGELFF. The CDR3 nucleotides read TGTGCCTCCCGATGGGGGGGAACCGGGGAGCTGTTTTTT.

This rearrangement joins TRBV14 to TRBJ1-1; TRBD1 matches 7 bases. The CDR3 covers 15 residues. In germline, CDR1 is SGHDN, CDR2 FVKESK. V gave up 1 base and J gave up 3 bases; unmatched junction bases: 5. The CDR3 loop is CASSQAGGRDTEAFF. The CDR3 DNA reads as TGTGCCAGCAGCCAAGCAGGGGGTAGGGACACTGAAGCTTTCTTT.

The J gene is TRBJ2-1, the V gene TRBV3-1 (or the pseudogene TRBV3-2); D perhaps matches TRBD2 (5 bases). CDR3 size: 16 residues. Germline assignment: CDR1 LGHDT and CDR2 YNNKEL (reference sequence). V lost 1 base to trimming and J lost 4 bases, with 14 bases between them. The CDR3 DNA sequence: TGTGCCAGCAGCCAAGGCCAGTCTAGCAAATACAATGAGCAGTTCTTC. Translating it yields CASSQGQSSKYNEQFF.

This chain connects TRBV30 to TRBJ2-1; D gene uncertain. This CDR3 comprises 13 residues. Trimming took off 2 bases at V and 8 bases at J, with 13 bases between the two ends. CDR1 GTSNPN and CDR2 SVGIG come from the germline V gene (reference sequence). The CDR3 DNA is TGTGCCTGGAGTAGACGCTTACGGGATGAGCAGTTCTTC. Its translation is CAWSRRLRDEQFF.

The chain is built from TRBV27 and TRBJ2-1; TRBD1 is a possible D gene (6 bases). Trimming left V 8 bases short and J 6 bases short, with 17 bases between. Germline V gives CDR1 MNHEY, CDR2 SMNVEV (reference sequence). The CDR3 spans 14 residues. The CDR3 coding sequence is TGTGCCAGCTGCTCCGGGACACTCTGCAATGAGCAGTTCTTC. Protein product: CASCSGTLCNEQFF.

V usage is TRBV15 and J usage is TRBJ2-5, with D possibly being TRBD2 (5 bases). The CDR3 runs 12 residues. V was clipped by 1 base and J by 5 bases, with 5 bases between them. Looked up from germline, CDR1 is LNHNV and CDR2 is YYDKDF (reference sequence). The CDR3 reads CATSRGGETQYF. The CDR3 DNA follows: TGTGCCACCAGCAGAGGCGGGGAGACCCAGTACTTC.

This rearrangement joins TRBV5-4 to TRBJ2-3; a possible D gene is TRBD2 (6 bases). CDR3 length: 13 amino acids. Germline V gene sequence: CDR1 SGHNT, CDR2 YYREEE (reference sequence). V shed 4 bases and J shed 4 bases, with 10 bases lying between them. The DNA for the CDR3 is TGTGCCAGCAGCCCGCCTAGCGCAGATACGCAGTATTTT. Translated, it gives CASSPPSADTQYF.

V and J are TRBV27 and TRBJ2-1; 10 nucleotides line up with TRBD1. CDR1 and CDR2 from the germline V gene are MNHEY and SMNVEV (reference sequence). The J segment lost 7 bases and the V segment lost 5 bases, leaving 11 bases of the junction unmatched. This CDR3 contains 16 residues. Written as DNA, the CDR3 is TGTGCCAGCAGTGGCCCCCGGGACAGGGGCAGTAATGAGCAGTTCTTC. Its translation is CASSGPRDRGSNEQFF.

In this sample, this clone turned up once. The chain couples TRBV2 to TRBJ1-6, with 11 positions matching TRBD1. Trimming at V came to 4 bases and at J to 6 bases, leaving 2 bases not matched to a gene. CDR3 length: 15 amino acids. CDR1 is SNHLY and CDR2 is FYNNEI in the germline V gene. CDR3 loop: CASSGTGGSNSPLHF. CDR3 nucleotide sequence: TGTGCCAGCAGTGGGACAGGGGGCTCTAATTCACCCCTCCACTTT. The full variable domain, rest sourced from reference TRBV2 and TRBJ1-6, is EPEVTQTPSHQVTQMGQEVILRCVPISNHLYFYWYRQILGQKVEFLVSFYNNEISEKSEIFDDQFSVERPDGSNFTLKIRSTKLEDSAMYFCASSGTGGSNSPLHFGNGTRLTVT.

The gene calls are TRBV23-1 and TRBJ2-7; 7 bases are shared with TRBD2. TRBV23-1 is labeled an ORF, and its function is uncertain. With 2 bases clipped from V and 2 bases from J, the junction kept 15 bases outside the gene matches. There are 18 residues in the CDR3. The CDR3 coding sequence is TGCGCCAGCAGTCAAATCGGCGGGGGTGAAAATGACCCCTACGAGCAGTACTTC. Amino acid sequence: CASSQIGGGENDPYEQYF.

This clone was picked up one time. The rearrangement links TRBV6-2 or TRBV6-3 to TRBJ2-7, with TRBD2 matching 8 bases. The CDR3 extends over 18 amino acids. Germline V gives CDR1 MNHEY, CDR2 SVGEGT. Unmatched junction bases numbered 21, after V lost 6 bases and J lost 5 bases. The CDR3 loop reads CASSLQNSRGAWGDEQYF. The CDR3 DNA reads as TGTGCCAGCAGCCTCCAAAACTCGCGGGGGGCCTGGGGGGACGAGCAGTACTTC.

The V call is TRBV10-3, the J call TRBJ2-3; TRBD1 aligns across 9 bases. The CDR3 is 15 amino acids. Germline-derived CDR1 and CDR2 are ENHRY and SYGVKD. V lost 2 bases to trimming and J lost 5 bases; unmatched junction nucleotides: 5. CDR3 in amino acids: CAISETTGGEDTQYF. Written as DNA, the CDR3 is TGTGCCATCAGTGAGACAACAGGGGGCGAAGATACGCAGTATTTT.

V gene TRBV7-2 combines with J gene TRBJ2-7; 11 bases map to TRBD1. Germline V CDR1 and CDR2: SGHTA, FQGNSA. This CDR3 has 15 amino acids. V shed 4 bases and J 0 bases; nucleotides not matched to a gene: 2. For the CDR3, the DNA is TGTGCCAGCAGCTACGGACAGGGGGCCTCCTACGAGCAGTACTTC. It specifies CASSYGQGASYEQYF.

The CDR3 protein is CASSIFGTGLNQPQHF. The CDR3 coding sequence is TGTGCCAGTAGTATTTTCGGGACAGGACTCAATCAGCCCCAGCATTTT. This rearrangement joins TRBV19 to TRBJ1-5, with 8 positions matching TRBD1. This CDR3 has 16 amino acids. The junction had 7 bases not matched to a gene; V was cut back by 3 bases and J by 3 bases. Per the germline V gene, CDR1 is LNHDA and CDR2 is SQIVND (reference sequence).